The sequence of this T cell receptor beta chain was determined in a study of cytomegalovirus exposure and HLA in healthy donors. Whole-study context: A prior study identified just under 120 million unique TCR beta sequences from around 180 million T cells.

This CDR3 is built from 15 residues. Germline V gene sequence: CDR1 SGHNT, CDR2 YYREEE (reference sequence). V gave up 4 bases and J gave up 4 bases; unmatched junction bases: 5. General study points: DRB1 showed the most TCR associations and HLA-C the fewest in a later analysis, as rates varied by HLA locus. Later analysis identified 15,000 to 20,000 TCR beta sequences associated with HLA alleles, using a false discovery rate threshold of 0.05. A list of approximately 160 TCR beta chains associated with cytomegalovirus was given.

The PCR contained 60 Vbeta and 13 Jbeta primers. Clones were read by immunoSEQ multiplex PCR, and TCRdb kept only the in-frame ones, dropping some. Of fewer than 200,000 clones in the sample, 65% to 85% were seen once. This clone was seen more than once but under ten times. What it binds is not known. The sequencing sample was made of PBMCs. The rearrangement joins TRBV5-4 to TRBJ2-1; 10 nucleotides line up with TRBD2. The sequence derives from a woman between 50 and 59 years old in good health and CMV-seropositive. CDR3 region: CASSPWTSGYNEQFF. The CDR3 DNA reads as TGTGCCAGCAGCCCGTGGACTAGCGGTTACAATGAGCAGTTCTTC.